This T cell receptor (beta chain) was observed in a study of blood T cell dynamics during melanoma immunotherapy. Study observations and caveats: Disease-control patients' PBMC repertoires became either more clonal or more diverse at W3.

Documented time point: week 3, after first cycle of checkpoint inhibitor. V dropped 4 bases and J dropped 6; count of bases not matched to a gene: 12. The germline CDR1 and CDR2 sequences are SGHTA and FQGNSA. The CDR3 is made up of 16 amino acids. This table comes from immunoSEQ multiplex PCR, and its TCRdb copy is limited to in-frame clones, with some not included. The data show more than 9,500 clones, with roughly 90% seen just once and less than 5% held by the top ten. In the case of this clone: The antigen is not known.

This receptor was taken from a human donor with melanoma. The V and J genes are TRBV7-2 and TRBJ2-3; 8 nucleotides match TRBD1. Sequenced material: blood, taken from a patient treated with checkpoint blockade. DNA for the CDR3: TGTGCCAGCAGCTCACAGACAGGGGCCGACGGCGATACGCAGTATTTT. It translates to CASSSQTGADGDTQYF.